This TCR beta chain is from a study of blood T cells in healthy people across ages. Notes on this clonotype: Its antigen is not identified.

The authors ran a second PCR of about 7 to 11 cycles using a sample-barcoded 5' primer and a J-beta primer mix. TCRdb itself ran the 5' RACE reads through MiXCR, one entry per CDR3 protein. The table includes 730,000 or so distinct CDR3 sequences, around 43% detected once. Every sample gave at least 6 micrograms of total RNA when it was extracted. Germline V lookup: CDR1 WSHSY, CDR2 SAAADI. V was shortened by 5 bases and J by 3 bases, with 11 bases between the two germline ends. The CDR3 covers 14 residues. General observations from the study: Unsorted PBMC input precluded a conclusive naive versus antigen-experienced comparison. Across samples, TCR beta diversity tracked strongly with naive T cell percentage.

Sequenced input: blood. This clonotype originated in a man older than 75 in good health. V and J are TRBV10-2 and TRBJ1-5; D call uncertain. Written as DNA, the CDR3 is TGCGCCAGCAGTATTGGGCAGTCCAATCAGCCCCAGCATTTT. Translated, it gives CASSIGQSNQPQHF.